This entry concerns a single TCR beta chain. Its antigen is undetermined. The sample is drawn from a study of T-cell memory formation after mild COVID-19. Overall study: TCR clustering was largely donor specific. The study, taken as a whole, reports: Shrinking CD4+ clones were chiefly CM and EM; CD8+ ones were chiefly EMRA. Pre-infection memory contained some responding clones, which suggested that cross-reactive memory had joined.

V gave up 5 bases and J gave up 5 bases, with 12 bases separating them. There are 14 residues in the CDR3. UMIs and sample barcodes were carried by the TCR alpha and TCR beta cDNA libraries that 5'RACE produced using constant-segment primers. TCRdb processed the 5' RACE reads anew with MiXCR; each CDR3 protein has one entry. The sample shows some 330,000 distinct CDR3 sequences, over 20% of them seen only once. Specimen: PBMCs or a T cell subset sorted from them (not recorded which). J is TRBJ2-2 and V is TRBV12-3 or TRBV12-4, with D unclear. The origin of this receptor is an adult woman who had mild COVID-19 (a few samples of this study predate the infection). Cell type and time point are not known. The CDR3 sequence: CASSLLSGTGELFF. CDR3 DNA sequence: TGTGCCAGCAGTCTTTTGAGTGGGACCGGGGAGCTGTTTTTT.